This is a list of T cell receptor beta chains from one sample in a study of CD8 T cell repertoires and HIV-1 epitope variants. This table comes from immunoSEQ multiplex PCR, and its TCRdb copy is limited to in-frame clones, with some not included. Among 4,500 to 5,000 clones, around 67% were seen once, and the ten largest hold around two fifths. The antigens for these receptors are not known. Material for sequencing was cultured CD8+ T cells derived from PBMCs. These receptors were taken from a male donor with HIV. Both conserved end residues are part of each CDR3. A D gene is named only where the DNA matches it firmly. Clone sizes are given selectively: once, few, many, or a class where the clone is expanded.

TRBV9	TRBJ2-1	TRBD2	-	TGTGCCAGCAGCGTAGAGGCTAGCGGGGACTACAATGAGCAGTTCTTC	CASSVEASGDYNEQFF
TRBV27	TRBJ1-5	TRBD1	-	TGTGCCAGCAGTTTCGGGACAGGGGATCAGCCCCAGCATTTT	CASSFGTGDQPQHF
TRBV7-4	TRBJ1-1	-	-	TGTGCCAGCAGCATCGGGTTTTTGTACACTGAAGCTTTCTTT	CASSIGFLYTEAFF
TRBV11-2	TRBJ1-1	TRBD1	few	TGTGCCAGCAGCTTAGGGACAGGGACTTCTGAAGCTTTCTTT	CASSLGTGTSEAFF
TRBV28	TRBJ1-1	-	-	TGTGCCAGCAGTTTAGCAGGTAGCACTGAAGCTTTCTTT	CASSLAGSTEAFF
TRBV7-9	TRBJ2-7	TRBD1	-	TGTGCCAGCAGCTCCCGAGGACAGGGCCCCTACGAGCAGTACTTC	CASSSRGQGPYEQYF
TRBV9	TRBJ1-4	-	-	TGTGCCAGCAGCAACGGGAGACTTAATGAAAAACTGTTTTTT	CASSNGRLNEKLFF
TRBV6-5	TRBJ2-6	-	few	TGTGCCAGCAGTTACCAGGGGGAGGCTGGGGCCAACGTCCTGACTTTC	CASSYQGEAGANVLTF
TRBV7-2	TRBJ2-7	-	-	TGTGCCAGCAGCTTAGGGACATTGAGCTCCTACGAGCAGTACTTC	CASSLGTLSSYEQYF
TRBV4-3	TRBJ2-1	-	-	TGCGCCAGCAGCCAAGTAGCCACGGACAATGAGCAGTTCTTC	CASSQVATDNEQFF
TRBV5-4	TRBJ2-1	TRBD1	-	TGTGCCAGCAGCTTTCGACAGGGGGCTAAAAATGAGCAGTTCTTC	CASSFRQGAKNEQFF
TRBV2	TRBJ1-1	TRBD1	-	TGTGCCAGCAGTGAAGGAAGCGACAGGGCTGAAGCTTTCTTT	CASSEGSDRAEAFF
TRBV6-5	TRBJ2-1	TRBD2	few	TGTGCCAGCAGAGAGCGGGAGCTCGGGCAGTTCTTC	CASRERELGQFF
TRBV5-4	TRBJ2-7	-	-	TGTGCCAGCAGCCAGATGCAGGGGTGGGAGCAGTACTTC	CASSQMQGWEQYF
TRBV4-3	TRBJ2-5	-	-	TGCGCCAGCAGCTCCCTTCTCACGGAGACCCAGTACTTC	CASSSLLTETQYF
TRBV7-6	TRBJ1-2	TRBD1	few	TGTGCCAGCAGCTTAGGAATCGACAGGGATGGCTACACCTTC	CASSLGIDRDGYTF
TRBV27	TRBJ2-3	-	few	TGTGCCAGCAGTCTCCTAGCCAGCCCGGGGGCAGATACGCAGTATTTT	CASSLLASPGADTQYF
TRBV11-2	TRBJ1-2	-	-	TGTGCCAGCAGCTTAGATGGCAAGGGTGACTATGGCTACACCTTC	CASSLDGKGDYGYTF
TRBV19	TRBJ2-7	-	-	TGTGCCAGTAGTATAGGCAGGGTCGACTCGCCCTCCTACGAGCAGTACTTC	CASSIGRVDSPSYEQYF
TRBV27	TRBJ2-7	-	few	TGTGCCAGCAGTTTCCGTTCTAACGAGCAGTACTTC	CASSFRSNEQYF
TRBV2	TRBJ2-3	TRBD2	-	TGTGCCAGCAGTGAAGCGGGACTAGCGGGGGGGCGGACAGATACGCAGTATTTT	CASSEAGLAGGRTDTQYF
TRBV30	TRBJ1-1	TRBD1	-	TGTGCCTGGAGTGAGGGACAGGGGATAAACACTGAAGCTTTCTTT	CAWSEGQGINTEAFF
TRBV18	TRBJ2-5	-	-	TGTGCCAGCTCACCATTCGCAGGGGCAGAAGAGACCCAGTACTTC	CASSPFAGAEETQYF
TRBV11-2	TRBJ1-4	-	-	TGTGCCAGCAGCTTAGACTGGGAGCCTAATGAAAAACTGTTTTTT	CASSLDWEPNEKLFF
TRBV19	TRBJ2-2	-	few	TGTGCCAGTATCGACCACCTCTTAATGAACACCGGGGAGCTGTTTTTT	CASIDHLLMNTGELFF
TRBV28	TRBJ2-7	-	-	TGTGCCAGCAGTTCAGATGTCTCGGCCTACGAGCAGTACTTC	CASSSDVSAYEQYF
TRBV7-9	TRBJ1-1	-	-	TGTGCCAGCAGCAGATCGACAGGCGGGCACACTGAAGCTTTCTTT	CASSRSTGGHTEAFF
TRBV29-1	TRBJ2-7	TRBD1	-	TGCAGCGTTTTGCTCGGGACAGGGTTGTACGAGCAGTACTTC	CSVLLGTGLYEQYF
TRBV4-1	TRBJ1-6	-	once	TGCGCCAGCAGCCAAGATTGGCGACAGACCTATAATTCACCCCTCCACTTT	CASSQDWRQTYNSPLHF
TRBV19	TRBJ2-7	TRBD1	-	TGTGCCAGTAGTATGGAGGACAGGAGAATTTCCTACGAGCAGTACTTC	CASSMEDRRISYEQYF
TRBV9	TRBJ1-3	-	-	TGTGCCAGCAGCCCTCCCACTGGAAACACCATATATTTT	CASSPPTGNTIYF
TRBV4-2	TRBJ2-3	TRBD1	-	TGTGCCAGCAGCCAACTACTCTCAGGGGGAGATACGCAGTATTTT	CASSQLLSGGDTQYF
TRBV19	TRBJ2-1	-	-	TGTGCCAGTAGTGCGACAGGCTTTGGGGAGCAGTTCTTC	CASSATGFGEQFF
TRBV5-4	TRBJ2-1	-	-	TGTGCCATCTCGGAGCAGACGGGTGAGCAGTTCTTC	CAISEQTGEQFF
TRBV27	TRBJ2-3	TRBD2	-	TGTGCCAGCAGTTTATATGCGCTCCTCGGGCGGGGGGATTTAGATACGCAGTATTTT	CASSLYALLGRGDLDTQYF
TRBV5-6	TRBJ2-7	-	-	TGTGCCAGCAGCTTGGGACAGTACCTTCGTGAGCAGTACTTC	CASSLGQYLREQYF
TRBV13	TRBJ2-4	-	-	TGTGCCAGCGGCTCCCTGCTGAAGGGAAACATTCAGTACTTC	CASGSLLKGNIQYF
TRBV9	TRBJ1-3	-	-	TGTGCCAGCAGCGTCAACCCTGGCAGGACTGGAAACACCATATATTTT	CASSVNPGRTGNTIYF
TRBV28	TRBJ2-5	-	few	TGTGCCAGCACCCCCTTGGGGGAAACGCAAGAGACCCAGTACTTC	CASTPLGETQETQYF
TRBV7-9	TRBJ2-7	-	-	TGTGCCAGCAGTAAAGAAGGGGATAGCGAGCAGTACTTC	CASSKEGDSEQYF
TRBV7-9	TRBJ2-2	TRBD1	-	TGTGCCAGCAGCCCCTCCCCCGGGACAGGGGGCATCACCGGGGAGCTGTTTTTT	CASSPSPGTGGITGELFF
TRBV2	TRBJ2-1	-	-	TGTGCCAGCGGCAGATATGAGCAGTTCTTC	CASGRYEQFF
TRBV11-2	TRBJ2-5	-	-	TGTGCCAGCAGCTCCAGACCCGCTTTACAAGAGACCCAGTACTTC	CASSSRPALQETQYF
TRBV28	TRBJ2-1	TRBD1	-	TGTGCCAGCAGTATGACAGGGGACGAGCAGTTCTTC	CASSMTGDEQFF
TRBV9	TRBJ1-1	TRBD1	-	TGTGCCAGCAGGGAACTACAGGGGGGGGCTTTCTTT	CASRELQGGAFF
TRBV18	TRBJ2-5	TRBD1	-	TGTGCCAGCTCACCACCGGACAGGGAAGAGACCCAGTACTTC	CASSPPDREETQYF
TRBV7-6	TRBJ2-2	TRBD1	-	TGTGCCAGCAGCGCATCGACAGGGGGCGGCGGTAGCACCGGGGAGCTGTTTTTT	CASSASTGGGGSTGELFF
TRBV10-3	TRBJ1-2	-	-	TGTGCCATCACCTTACAGAAGGACGGCTATGGCTACACCTTC	CAITLQKDGYGYTF
TRBV6-5	TRBJ2-7	TRBD2	-	TGTGCCAGCAGTTACGGGGGGGGCGAGCAGTACTTC	CASSYGGGEQYF